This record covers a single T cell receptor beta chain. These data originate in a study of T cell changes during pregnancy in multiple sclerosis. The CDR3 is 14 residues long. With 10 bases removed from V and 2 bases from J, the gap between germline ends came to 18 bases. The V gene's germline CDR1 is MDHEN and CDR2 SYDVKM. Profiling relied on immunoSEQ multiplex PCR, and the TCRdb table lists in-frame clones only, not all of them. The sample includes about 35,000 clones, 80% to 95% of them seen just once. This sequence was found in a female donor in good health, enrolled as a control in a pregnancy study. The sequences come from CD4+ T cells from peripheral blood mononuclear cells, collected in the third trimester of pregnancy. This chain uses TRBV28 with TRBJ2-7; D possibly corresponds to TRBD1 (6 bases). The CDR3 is CATCHGQPPYEQYF. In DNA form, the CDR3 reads TGTGCCACCTGCCACGGACAGCCACCCTACGAGCAGTACTTC.